The clone carrying this T cell receptor (beta chain) was counted between two and nine times. Its target is unknown. The read falls 3 residues short of the CDR3 end, and the missing part is taken from the germline J gene. The source of the sample is a study of T cell clonality in common variable immunodeficiency. Study-wide results and limits: Common variable immunodeficiency TCR beta sequences reportedly had fewer deletions and N-nucleotide insertions. CVID subjects had higher TCRbeta clonality than healthy controls, most marked in about a third.

With V trimmed by 6 bases and J by 6 bases, 10 bases remained unmatched. CDR3 length equals 15 residues. The V gene's germline CDR1 is SNHLY and CDR2 FYNNEI. CVID subjects were neither ill nor on immunomodulatory or immunosuppressive medication at sampling. Sequencing input was equivalent genomic DNA from CVID and controls. The table came from immunoSEQ multiplex PCR; TCRdb's copy has only in-frame clones and leaves some out. The repertoire consists of roughly 23,000 clones, none detected only once. This TCR derives from a human donor with common variable immunodeficiency. Sequenced sample: peripheral blood mononuclear cells. The chain combines TRBV2 with TRBJ2-7, with 11 bases fitting TRBD2. The CDR3 is CASRALAGGSGEQYF. Partial CDR3 DNA: TGTGCCAGCAGGGCCCTAGCGGGGGGCAGCGGCGAG.